The rows below give T cell receptor beta chains drawn from one sample of a study of blood T cell repertoires in COVID-19. Profiling relied on immunoSEQ multiplex PCR, and the TCRdb table lists in-frame clones only, not all of them. The data contain some 75,000 clones, 65% to 85% of them singletons. Material: peripheral blood. The origin of the receptors is a man aged 50-59 years with COVID-19, enrolled during active disease. CDR3s include the opening cysteine and the closing phenylalanine or tryptophan. The order of the fields is clone size, J gene, D gene, V gene, CDR3 protein, CDR3 DNA. The D gene is left open where the match is weak. Only part of the rows carry a size: once, few, many, or a class if the clone is expanded.

few	TRBJ1-5	.	TRBV28	CASEPAGQLNQPQHF	TGTGCCAGCGAGCCAGCTGGACAGTTAAATCAGCCCCAGCATTTT
.	TRBJ1-6	TRBD1	TRBV2	CASRKGASYNSPLHF	TGTGCCAGCAGAAAGGGGGCCTCCTATAATTCACCCCTCCACTTT
.	TRBJ2-7	TRBD2	TRBV9	CASSVGGVTYEQYF	TGTGCCAGCAGCGTGGGAGGGGTTACCTACGAGCAGTACTTC
once	TRBJ2-6	TRBD1	TRBV19	CASSIDGQVWGSGANVLTF	TGTGCCAGTAGTATAGATGGACAGGTTTGGGGATCTGGGGCCAACGTCCTGACTTTC
few	TRBJ1-4	TRBD1	TRBV3-1/TRBV3-2	CASSSRGQDEKLFF	TGTGCCAGCAGCTCCAGGGGGCAGGATGAAAAACTGTTTTTT
once	TRBJ1-2	TRBD1	TRBV6-5	CASSARDRAYGYTF	TGTGCCAGCAGCGCCCGGGACAGGGCCTATGGCTACACCTTC
.	TRBJ1-1	.	TRBV18	CASSPTVGARKNTEAFF	TGTGCCAGCTCCCCAACGGTGGGGGCGAGGAAAAACACTGAAGCTTTCTTT
.	TRBJ1-1	TRBD1	TRBV7-6	CASSFRDSTMNTEAFF	TGTGCCAGCAGCTTCCGGGACAGCACAATGAACACTGAAGCTTTCTTT
.	TRBJ1-4	TRBD1	TRBV30	CAWSVWDRGEKLFF	TGTGCCTGGAGTGTATGGGACAGGGGAGAAAAACTGTTTTTT
.	TRBJ1-6	.	TRBV30	CAWSVLNRANSPLHF	TGTGCCTGGAGTGTACTGAACAGGGCTAATTCACCCCTCCACTTT